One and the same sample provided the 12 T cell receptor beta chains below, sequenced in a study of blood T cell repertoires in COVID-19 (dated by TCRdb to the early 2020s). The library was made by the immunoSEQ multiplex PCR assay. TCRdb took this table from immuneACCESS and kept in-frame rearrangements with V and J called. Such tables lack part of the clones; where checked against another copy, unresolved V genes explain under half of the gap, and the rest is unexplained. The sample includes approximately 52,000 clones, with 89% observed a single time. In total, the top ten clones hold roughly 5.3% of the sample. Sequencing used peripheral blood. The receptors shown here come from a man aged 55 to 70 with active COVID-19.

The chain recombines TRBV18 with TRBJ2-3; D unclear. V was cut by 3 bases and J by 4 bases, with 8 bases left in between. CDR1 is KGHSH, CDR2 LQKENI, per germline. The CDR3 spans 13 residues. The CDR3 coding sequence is TGTGCCAGCTCACCCCCGTCGGCAGATACGCAGTATTTT. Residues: CASSPPSADTQYF. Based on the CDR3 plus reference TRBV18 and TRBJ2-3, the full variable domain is NAGVMQNPRHLVRRRGQEARLRCSPMKGHSHVYWYRQLPEEGLKFMVYLQKENIIDESGMPKERFSAEFPKEGPSILRIQQVVRGDSAAYFCASSPPSADTQYFGPGTRLTVL.

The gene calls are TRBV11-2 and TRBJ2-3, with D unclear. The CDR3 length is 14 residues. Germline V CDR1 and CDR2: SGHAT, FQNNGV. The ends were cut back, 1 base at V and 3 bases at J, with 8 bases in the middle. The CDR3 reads CASSLGVETDTQYF. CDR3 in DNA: TGTGCCAGCAGCTTAGGAGTAGAGACAGATACGCAGTATTTT. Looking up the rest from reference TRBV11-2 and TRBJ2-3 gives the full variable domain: EAGVAQSPRYKIIEKRQSVAFWCNPISGHATLYWYQQILGQGPKLLIQFQNNGVVDDSQLPKDRFSAERLKGVDSTLKIQPAKLEDSAVYLCASSLGVETDTQYFGPGTRLTVL.

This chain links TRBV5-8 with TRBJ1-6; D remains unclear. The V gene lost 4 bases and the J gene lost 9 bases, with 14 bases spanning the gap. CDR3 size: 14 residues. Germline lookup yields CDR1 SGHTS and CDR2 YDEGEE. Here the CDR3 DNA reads TGTGCCAGCAGCGAGGAGGGCAGGTTTTCACCCCTCCACTTT. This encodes CASSEEGRFSPLHF.

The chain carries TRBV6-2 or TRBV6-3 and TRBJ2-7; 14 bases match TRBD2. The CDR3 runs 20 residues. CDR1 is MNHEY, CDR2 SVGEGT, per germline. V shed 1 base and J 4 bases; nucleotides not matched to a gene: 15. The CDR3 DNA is TGTGCCAGCAGTTACTTTCGGACAGAGGGACTAGCGGGAGCCGTGTACGAGCAGTACTTC. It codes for CASSYFRTEGLAGAVYEQYF.

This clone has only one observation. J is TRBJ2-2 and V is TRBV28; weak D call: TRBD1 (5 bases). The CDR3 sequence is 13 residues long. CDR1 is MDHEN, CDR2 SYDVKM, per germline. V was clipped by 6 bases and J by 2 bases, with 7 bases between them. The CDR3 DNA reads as TGTGCCAGCAGAGACAGCAACACCGGGGAGCTGTTTTTT. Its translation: CASRDSNTGELFF.

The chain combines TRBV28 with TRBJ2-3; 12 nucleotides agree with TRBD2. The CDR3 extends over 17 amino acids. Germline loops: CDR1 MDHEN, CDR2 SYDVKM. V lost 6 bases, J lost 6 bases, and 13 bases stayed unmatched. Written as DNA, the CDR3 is TGTGCCAGCAGCCCTATCAGACTAGCGGGAGCGGGGGATACGCAGTATTTT. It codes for CASSPIRLAGAGDTQYF.

The DNA for the CDR3 is TGCGCCAGCAGCCAAGGAGTTGGGACTAGCGGGAGTGGATACGAGCAGTACTTC. This sequence encodes CASSQGVGTSGSGYEQYF. The chain combines TRBV4-1 with TRBJ2-7, with 14 bases aligning to TRBD2. This CDR3 has 18 amino acids. Germline V lookup: CDR1 MGHRA, CDR2 YSYEKL. V gave up 1 base and J gave up 4 bases; unmatched junction bases: 9.

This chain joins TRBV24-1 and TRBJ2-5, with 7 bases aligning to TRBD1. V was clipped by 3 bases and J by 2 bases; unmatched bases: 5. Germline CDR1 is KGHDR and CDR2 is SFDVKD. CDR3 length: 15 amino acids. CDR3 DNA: TGTGCCACCAGTGATACGACAGGGAAACAAGAGACCCAGTACTTC. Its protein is CATSDTTGKQETQYF.

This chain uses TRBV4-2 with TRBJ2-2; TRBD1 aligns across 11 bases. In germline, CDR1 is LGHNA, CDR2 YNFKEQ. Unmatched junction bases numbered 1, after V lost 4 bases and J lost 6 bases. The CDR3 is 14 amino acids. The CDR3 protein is CASSRTGGAGELFF. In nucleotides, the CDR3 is TGTGCCAGCAGCCGGACAGGGGGCGCCGGGGAGCTGTTTTTT.

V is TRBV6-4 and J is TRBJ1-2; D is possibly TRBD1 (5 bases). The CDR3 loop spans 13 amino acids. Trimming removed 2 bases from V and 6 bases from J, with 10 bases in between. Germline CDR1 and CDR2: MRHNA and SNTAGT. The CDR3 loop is CASSDRGRNGYTF. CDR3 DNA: TGTGCCAGCAGTGACAGGGGAAGGAATGGCTACACCTTC.

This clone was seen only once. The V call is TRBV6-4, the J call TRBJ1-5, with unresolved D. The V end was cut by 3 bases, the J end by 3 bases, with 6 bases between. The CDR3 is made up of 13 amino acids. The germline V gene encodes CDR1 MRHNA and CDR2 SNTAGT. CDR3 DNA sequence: TGTGCCAGCAGTGAGGAGTTCAATCAGCCCCAGCATTTT. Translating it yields CASSEEFNQPQHF.

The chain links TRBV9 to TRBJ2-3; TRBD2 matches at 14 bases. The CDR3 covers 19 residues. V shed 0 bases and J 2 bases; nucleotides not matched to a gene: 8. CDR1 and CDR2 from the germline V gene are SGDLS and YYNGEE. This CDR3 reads CASSVEPGLAGAPTDTQYF. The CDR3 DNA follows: TGTGCCAGCAGCGTAGAGCCGGGACTAGCGGGAGCGCCCACAGATACGCAGTATTTT. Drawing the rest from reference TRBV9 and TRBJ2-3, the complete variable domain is DSGVTQTPKHLITATGQRVTLRCSPRSGDLSVYWYQQSLDQGLQFLIQYYNGEERAKGNILERFSAQQFPDLHSELNLSSLELGDSALYFCASSVEPGLAGAPTDTQYFGPGTRLTVL.